This paragraph reports one T cell receptor (beta chain). Antigen specificity is unknown. This entry comes from a study of CD8 T cells in Susac syndrome. Across the study: When blood was drawn, patients with Susac syndrome were on intravenous immunoglobulin alone, on corticosteroids, or therapy-naive. Study-level findings and limits: The authors acknowledged that the study's TCR sequencing and HLA analysis involved relatively few individuals.

RNA totalling roughly 0.45 to 1 ug underwent reverse transcription with random hexamers. The immunoSEQ assay covered 54 Vbeta and 13 Jbeta segments for CDR3. TCRdb used MiXCR to reprocess the immunoSEQ multiplex PCR reads, holding one entry per CDR3 protein. Of 150,000 to 200,000 distinct CDR3 sequences listed, approximately 94% are singletons. The CDR3 consists of 14 residues. Germline CDR1 and CDR2: MDHEN and SYDVKM. Germline trimming cut 6 bases from V and 8 bases from J; bases unmatched to any gene: 10. This chain connects TRBV28 to TRBJ2-1; 7 bases line up with TRBD1. Sequenced input: CD4+ T cells from PBMCs. The receptor's source is a human donor with Susac syndrome. The CDR3 nucleotides are TGTGCCAGCAGCCTGGACAGGCCCCTCGATGAGCAGTTCTTC. Encoded protein: CASSLDRPLDEQFF.